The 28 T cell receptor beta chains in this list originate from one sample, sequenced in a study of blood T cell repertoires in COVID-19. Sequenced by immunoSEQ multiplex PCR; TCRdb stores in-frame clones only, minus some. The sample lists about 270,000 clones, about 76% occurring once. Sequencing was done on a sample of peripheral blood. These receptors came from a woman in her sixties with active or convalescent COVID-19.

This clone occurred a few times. CDR3 nucleotide sequence: TGTGCCAGTAGTAGCACGGGAGGCTCAAACTATGGCTACACCTTC. Protein: CASSSTGGSNYGYTF. The chain employs TRBV19 and TRBJ1-2, with D uncertain. This CDR3 region has 15 residues. The germline gives CDR1 LNHDA, CDR2 SQIVND (reference sequence). V lost 4 bases and J lost 2, with 14 bases in between.

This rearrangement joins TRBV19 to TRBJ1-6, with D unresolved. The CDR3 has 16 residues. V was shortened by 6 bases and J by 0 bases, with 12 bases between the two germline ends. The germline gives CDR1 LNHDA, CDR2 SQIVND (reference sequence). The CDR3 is CASSNRLSSYNSPLHF. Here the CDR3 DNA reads TGTGCCAGTAGCAACAGATTAAGCTCCTATAATTCACCCCTCCACTTT. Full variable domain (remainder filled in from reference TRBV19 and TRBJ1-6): DGGITQSPKYLFRKEGQNVTLSCEQNLNHDAMYWYRQDPGQGLRLIYYSQIVNDFQKGDIAEGYSVSREKKESFPLTVTSAQKNPTAFYLCASSNRLSSYNSPLHFGNGTRLTVT.

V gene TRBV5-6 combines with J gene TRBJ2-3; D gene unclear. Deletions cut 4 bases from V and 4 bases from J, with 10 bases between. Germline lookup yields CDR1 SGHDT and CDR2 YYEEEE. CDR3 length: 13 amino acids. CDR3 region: CASSLQSADTQYF. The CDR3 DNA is TGTGCCAGCAGCCTCCAGTCCGCAGATACGCAGTATTTT.

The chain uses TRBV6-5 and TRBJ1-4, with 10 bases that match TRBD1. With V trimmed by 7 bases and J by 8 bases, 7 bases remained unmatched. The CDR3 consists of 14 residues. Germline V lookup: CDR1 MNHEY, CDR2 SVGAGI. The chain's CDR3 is CASNPGTGVEKLFF. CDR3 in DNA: TGTGCCAGCAATCCGGGGACAGGGGTGGAAAAACTGTTTTTT.

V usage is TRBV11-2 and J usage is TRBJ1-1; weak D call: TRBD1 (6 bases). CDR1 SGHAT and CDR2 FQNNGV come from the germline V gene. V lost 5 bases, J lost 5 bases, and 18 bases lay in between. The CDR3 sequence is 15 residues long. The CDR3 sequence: CASSHNTQGTTEAFF. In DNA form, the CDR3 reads TGTGCCAGCAGCCATAATACACAGGGTACAACTGAAGCTTTCTTT.

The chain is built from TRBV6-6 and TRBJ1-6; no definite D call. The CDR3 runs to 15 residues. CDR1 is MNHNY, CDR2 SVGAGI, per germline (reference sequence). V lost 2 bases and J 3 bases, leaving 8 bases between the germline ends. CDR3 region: CASSYERDYNSPLHF. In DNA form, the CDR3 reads TGTGCCAGCAGTTACGAGAGAGACTATAATTCACCCCTCCACTTT.

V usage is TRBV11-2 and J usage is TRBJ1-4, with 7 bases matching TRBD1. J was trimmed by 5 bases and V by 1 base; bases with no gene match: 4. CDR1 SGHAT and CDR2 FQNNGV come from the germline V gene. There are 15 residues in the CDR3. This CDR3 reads CASSLVRGRNEKLFF. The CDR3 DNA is TGTGCCAGCAGCTTAGTAAGGGGGCGGAATGAAAAACTGTTTTTT.

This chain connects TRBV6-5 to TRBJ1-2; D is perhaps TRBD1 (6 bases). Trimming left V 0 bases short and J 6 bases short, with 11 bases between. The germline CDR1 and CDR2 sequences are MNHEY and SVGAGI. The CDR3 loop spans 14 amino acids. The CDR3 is CASSYSGAKNGYTF. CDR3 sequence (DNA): TGTGCCAGCAGTTACTCGGGGGCTAAGAATGGCTACACCTTC.

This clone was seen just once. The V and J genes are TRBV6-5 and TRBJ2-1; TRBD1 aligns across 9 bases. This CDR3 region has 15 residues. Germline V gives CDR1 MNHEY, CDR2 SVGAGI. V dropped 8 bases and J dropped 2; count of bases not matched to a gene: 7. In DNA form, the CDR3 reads TGTGCCAGCGGAACAGGGACAGGGCCCTACAATGAGCAGTTCTTC. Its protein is CASGTGTGPYNEQFF.

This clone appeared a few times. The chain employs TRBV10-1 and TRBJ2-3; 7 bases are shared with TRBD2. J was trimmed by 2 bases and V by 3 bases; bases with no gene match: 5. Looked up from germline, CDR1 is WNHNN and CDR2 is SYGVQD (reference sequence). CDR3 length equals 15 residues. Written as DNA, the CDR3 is TGCGCCAGCAGTGATGGGCTAGCGGACACAGATACGCAGTATTTT. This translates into CASSDGLADTDTQYF.

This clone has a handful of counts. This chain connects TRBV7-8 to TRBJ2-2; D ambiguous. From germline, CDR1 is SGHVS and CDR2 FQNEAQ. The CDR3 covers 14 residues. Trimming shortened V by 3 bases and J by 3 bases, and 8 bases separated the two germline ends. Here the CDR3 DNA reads TGTGCCAGCAGCTTCCGTCCTCACACCGGGGAGCTGTTTTTT. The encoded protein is CASSFRPHTGELFF.

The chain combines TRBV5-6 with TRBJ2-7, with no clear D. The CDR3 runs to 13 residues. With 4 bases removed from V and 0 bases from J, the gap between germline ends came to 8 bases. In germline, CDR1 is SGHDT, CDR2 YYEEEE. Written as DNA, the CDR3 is TGTGCCAGCAGCCCCCCTAGCTCCTACGAGCAGTACTTC. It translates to CASSPPSSYEQYF. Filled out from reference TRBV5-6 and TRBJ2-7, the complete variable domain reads DAGVTQSPTHLIKTRGQQVTLRCSPKSGHDTVSWYQQALGQGPQFIFQYYEEEERQRGNFPDRFSGHQFPNYSSELNVNALLLGDSALYLCASSPPSSYEQYFGPGTRLTVT.

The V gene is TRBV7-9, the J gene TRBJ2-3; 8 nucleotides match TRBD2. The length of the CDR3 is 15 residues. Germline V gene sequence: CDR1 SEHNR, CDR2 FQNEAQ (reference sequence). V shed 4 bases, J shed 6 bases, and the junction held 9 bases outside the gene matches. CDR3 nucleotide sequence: TGTGCCAGCAGCTCTCCGGGACTAGTTTCCGATACGCAGTATTTT. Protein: CASSSPGLVSDTQYF.

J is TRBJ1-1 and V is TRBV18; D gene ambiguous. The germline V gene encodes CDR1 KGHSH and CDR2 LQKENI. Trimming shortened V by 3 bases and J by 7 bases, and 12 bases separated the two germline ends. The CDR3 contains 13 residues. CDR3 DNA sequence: TGTGCCAGCTCACCGGGCTCCGTTGGTGAAGCTTTCTTT. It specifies CASSPGSVGEAFF.

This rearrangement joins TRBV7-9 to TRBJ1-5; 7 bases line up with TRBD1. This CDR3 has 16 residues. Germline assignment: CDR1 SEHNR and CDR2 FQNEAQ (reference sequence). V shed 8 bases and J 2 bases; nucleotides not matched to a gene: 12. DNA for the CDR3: TGTGCCAGCGACGTCGGGATCGGACAGGGCAATCAGCCCCAGCATTTT. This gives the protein CASDVGIGQGNQPQHF.

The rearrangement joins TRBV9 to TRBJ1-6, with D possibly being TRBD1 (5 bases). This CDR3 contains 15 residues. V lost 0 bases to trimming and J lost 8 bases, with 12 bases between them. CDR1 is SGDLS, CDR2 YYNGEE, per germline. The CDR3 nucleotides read TGTGCCAGCAGCGTAGATATGGGGCAGGATTCACCCCTCCACTTT. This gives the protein CASSVDMGQDSPLHF.

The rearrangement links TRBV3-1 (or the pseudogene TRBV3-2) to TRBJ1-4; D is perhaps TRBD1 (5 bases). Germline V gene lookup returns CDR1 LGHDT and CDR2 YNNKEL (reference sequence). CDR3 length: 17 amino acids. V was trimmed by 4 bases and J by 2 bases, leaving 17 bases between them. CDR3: CASSLGTLRRTNEKLFF. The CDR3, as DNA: TGTGCCAGCAGCCTGGGGACTTTGCGGCGTACTAATGAAAAACTGTTTTTT.

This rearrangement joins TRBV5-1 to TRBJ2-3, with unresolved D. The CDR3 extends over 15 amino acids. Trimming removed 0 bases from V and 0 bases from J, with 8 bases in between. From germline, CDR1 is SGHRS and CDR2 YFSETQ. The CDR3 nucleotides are TGCGCCAGCAGCTTGGAACCGGTTAGCACAGATACGCAGTATTTT. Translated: CASSLEPVSTDTQYF.

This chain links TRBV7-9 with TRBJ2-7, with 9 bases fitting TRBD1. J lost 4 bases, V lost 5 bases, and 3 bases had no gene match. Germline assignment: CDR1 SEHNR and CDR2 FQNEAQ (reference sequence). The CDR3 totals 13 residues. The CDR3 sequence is CASSPDRGYEQYF. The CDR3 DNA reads TGTGCCAGCAGCCCGGACAGGGGATACGAGCAGTACTTC. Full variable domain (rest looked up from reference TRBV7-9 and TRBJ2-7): DTGVSQNPRHKITKRGQNVTFRCDPISEHNRLYWYRQTLGQGPEFLTYFQNEAQLEKSRLLSDRFSAERPKGSFSTLEIQRTEQGDSAMYLCASSPDRGYEQYFGPGTRLTVT.

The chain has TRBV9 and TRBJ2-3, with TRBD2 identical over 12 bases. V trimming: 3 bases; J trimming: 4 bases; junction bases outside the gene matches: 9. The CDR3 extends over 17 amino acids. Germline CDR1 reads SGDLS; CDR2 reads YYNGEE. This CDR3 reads CASSGVSGLAGSDTQYF. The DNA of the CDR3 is TGTGCCAGCAGCGGGGTCTCGGGACTAGCGGGTTCAGATACGCAGTATTTT.

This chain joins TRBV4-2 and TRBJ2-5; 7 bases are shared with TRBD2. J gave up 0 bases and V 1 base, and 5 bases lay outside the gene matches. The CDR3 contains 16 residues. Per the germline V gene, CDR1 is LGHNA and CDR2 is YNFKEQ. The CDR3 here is CASSQAGGGYQETQYF. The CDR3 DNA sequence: TGTGCCAGCAGCCAAGCAGGCGGGGGTTACCAAGAGACCCAGTACTTC.

This CDR3 reads CASSLGRAGGQETQYF. CDR3 in DNA: TGTGCCAGCAGCTTAGGACGCGCGGGGGGCCAAGAGACCCAGTACTTC. The chain joins TRBV7-7 to TRBJ2-5; 8 nucleotides line up with TRBD2. The CDR3 sequence is 16 residues long. With V trimmed by 1 base and J by 1 base, 5 bases remained unmatched. Germline V gives CDR1 SSHAT, CDR2 FNYEAQ (reference sequence).

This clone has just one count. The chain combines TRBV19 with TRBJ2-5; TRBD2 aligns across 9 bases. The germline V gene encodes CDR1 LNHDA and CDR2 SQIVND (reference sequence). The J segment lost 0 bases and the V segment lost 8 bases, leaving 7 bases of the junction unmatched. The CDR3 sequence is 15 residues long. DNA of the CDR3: TGTGCCAGTCAGGGGCTAGCGGGGTACCAAGAGACCCAGTACTTC. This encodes CASQGLAGYQETQYF.

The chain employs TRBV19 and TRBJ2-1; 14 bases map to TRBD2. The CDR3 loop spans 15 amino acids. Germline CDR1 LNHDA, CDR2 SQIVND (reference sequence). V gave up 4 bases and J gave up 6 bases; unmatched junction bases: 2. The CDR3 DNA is TGTGCCAGTAGTAGGGGGACTAGCGGGAGCAATGAGCAGTTCTTC. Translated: CASSRGTSGSNEQFF.

The CDR3 region has the DNA TGTGCCAGCAGCTTAGATAGCAGCGGGGGGGCTGAAGCTTTCTTT. Protein sequence: CASSLDSSGGAEAFF. This chain uses TRBV7-2 with TRBJ1-1; D might be TRBD1 (5 bases). The CDR3 sequence is 15 residues long. The germline V gene encodes CDR1 SGHTA and CDR2 FQGNSA. V gave up 1 base and J gave up 6 bases, with 15 bases separating them.

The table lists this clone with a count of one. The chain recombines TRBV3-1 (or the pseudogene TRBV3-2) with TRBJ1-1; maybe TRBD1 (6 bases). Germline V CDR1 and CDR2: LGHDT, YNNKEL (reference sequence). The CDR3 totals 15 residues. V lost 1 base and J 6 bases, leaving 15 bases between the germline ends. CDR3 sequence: CASSQGRSTGAEAFF. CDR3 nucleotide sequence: TGTGCCAGCAGCCAAGGCCGGTCGACAGGCGCTGAAGCTTTCTTT.

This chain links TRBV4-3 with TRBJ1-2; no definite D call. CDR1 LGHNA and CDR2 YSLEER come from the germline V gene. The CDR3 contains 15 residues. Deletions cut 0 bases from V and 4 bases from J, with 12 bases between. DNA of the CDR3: TGCGCCAGCAGCCAAGATAGGTTCCGGGTCTATGGCTACACCTTC. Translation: CASSQDRFRVYGYTF.

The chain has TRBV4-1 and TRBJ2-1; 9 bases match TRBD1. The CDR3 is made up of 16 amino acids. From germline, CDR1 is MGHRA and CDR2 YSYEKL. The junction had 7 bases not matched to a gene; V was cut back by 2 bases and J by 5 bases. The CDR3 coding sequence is TGCGCCAGCAGCCAACACAGGGGACAGGGAAACAATGAGCAGTTCTTC. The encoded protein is CASSQHRGQGNNEQFF.